This TCR beta chain appears in the sequencing data of a study of shared clonotypes between healthy human individuals. General study points: As a rule, naive subsets had a larger estimated richness than memory subsets. Between several donors, naive CD4 clonotypes were shared at a level of around 4.8%.

Authors' analysis steps: Junction-only immunoSEQ data arrived without quality scores, meaning filtering differed. Assay: immunoSEQ multiplex PCR; the TCRdb copy retains only in-frame clones and omits some. From that table come the V and J calls and clone size; the DNA was used to work out D and trimming. The table shows about 2.4 million clones, with approximately 93% occurring only once. The CDR3 is made up of 15 amino acids. Division of CD4+ cells produced a CD45RA+ naive subset and a CD45RA-negative memory subset. A word on this clone: What it binds is not known.

The rearrangement uses TRBV22-1 and TRBJ2-7; TRBD1 reflects the table's D call only, with no check against the DNA. TRBV22-1 constitutes a pseudogene. The specimen was naive CD4+ T cells from PBMCs. Subset in this sample: CD45RA+ positively selected. This receptor was taken from a man in his late teens or twenties in good health. Some clones in this sample may be carry-over from other donors' samples. The CDR3 loop is CPGSAPPFSSYEQYF. DNA of the CDR3: TGTCCTGGGAGCGCACCTCCTTTCAGCTCCTACGAGCAGTACTTC.